The source of this T cell receptor (beta chain) is a study of T cell responses to AZD1222 COVID-19 vaccine (dated by TCRdb to the early 2020s). Notes on the research overall: A total of about 240 trial participants underwent TCR sequencing, of whom around 200 received two doses of AZD1222 and some 25 received two doses of the MenACWY control vaccine. Trial participants were enrolled by age into subgroups of 18-55, 56-69 and 70-plus years, and roughly 150, 30 and 60 TCR-sequenced participants, respectively, were included in these subgroups.

Comments on this clone: Its antigen is not yet known. No base qualities exist here, and no much larger clone lies one base off it.

The CDR3 regions of human TCRbeta chains were analyzed by immunosequencing. The authors processed their data as follows. TCRs in the repertoires were matched against a reference library of SARS-CoV-2-specific TCRs that had been generated with the MIRA antigen-specificity platform. Breadth was defined as the fraction of unique TCRs that were SARS-CoV-2-associated. Depth was defined as the fraction of total T cells that were SARS-CoV-2-associated. Using the MIRA data, each spike-specific TCR was mapped to the spike region that the TCR reacts to and placed in a CD4 or CD8 class. Log10-transformed breadth and depth values were compared by one-way ANOVA with Sidak's multiple comparisons tests. TCRdb holds this immuneACCESS table with in-frame rearrangements only. Some clones are missing; in checked studies, unresolved V genes explain under half, and the rest has no known cause. D and trimming come from the DNA, and the V and J calls and clone size come from that table. The sample records about 64,000 clones, approximately 90% of which are singletons. The ten biggest clones cover 6.3% of the sample.

This specimen's time point label, interpreted: about 28 days (+/-7) after the second vaccine dose. The sample's treatment or condition, from its label and the paper: meningococcal conjugate vaccine given as trial control. Samples from vaccinated people were obtained from the UK trials COV001 and COV002, which included a single-blind randomized controlled phase 2/3 trial of AZD1222 (ChAdOx1 nCoV-19) in healthy adults. For TCRbeta chain sequencing, PBMC samples were collected from trial participants at day 0 and at day 28 after the second dose. The germline ends are 9 bases apart after V is trimmed by 8 bases and J by 4 bases. The germline V gene (reference sequence) yields GTSNPN for CDR1 and SVGIG for CDR2. From cysteine to phenylalanine, the CDR3 is 11 amino acids long. Only CDR3 DNA is held: 33 bases, read in frame from base 1. What the work shows at the level of the full study, not this receptor alone: The vaccine-associated CD4 TCRs covered the entire spike protein, and the dominant responses fell in regions 160-218 and 743-854. In the small 56-69-year group, the increase in depth fell short of significance, most likely because of low power. Because no samples from the day 14 peak response were available, repertoires could be characterized only after the peak T cell response. Participants were mostly white British and included more females than males, and it was suggested by the authors that clonal diversity may have been underestimated. Spike-specific TCR breadth and depth rose significantly after two AZD1222 doses compared with day 0 and with MenACWY recipients. Epitopes outside the regions mutated in the B.1.351 and B.1.1.7 variants were reportedly recognized by nearly half of the unique spike-specific TCRs. Only five to seven AZD1222 recipients were SARS-CoV-2 seropositive at baseline, limiting conclusions about previously exposed vaccinees.

This clonotype was sampled from an adult who received the MenACWY meningococcal vaccine as a control. This sample comprised peripheral blood, obtained 28 days after the second dose of the MenACWY control vaccine. The chain couples TRBV30 to TRBJ1-5, with the D gene not clear enough to name. In nucleotides, the sequence is TGTGCCGGTGGGATAAATCAGCCCCAGCATTTT. Its amino acids are CAGGINQPQHF.